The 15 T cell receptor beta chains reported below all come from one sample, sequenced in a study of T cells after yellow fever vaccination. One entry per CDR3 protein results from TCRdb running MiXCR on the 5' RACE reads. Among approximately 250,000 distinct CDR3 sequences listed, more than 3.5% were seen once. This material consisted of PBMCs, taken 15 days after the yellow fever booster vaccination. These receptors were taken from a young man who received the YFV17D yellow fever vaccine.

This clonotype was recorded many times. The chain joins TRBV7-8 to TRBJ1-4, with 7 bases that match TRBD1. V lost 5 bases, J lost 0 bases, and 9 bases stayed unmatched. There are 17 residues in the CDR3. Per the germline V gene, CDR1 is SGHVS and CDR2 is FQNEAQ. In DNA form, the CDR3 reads TGTGCCAGCAGCCAGGGACAGATATTTGCAACTAATGAAAAACTGTTTTTT. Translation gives CASSQGQIFATNEKLFF.

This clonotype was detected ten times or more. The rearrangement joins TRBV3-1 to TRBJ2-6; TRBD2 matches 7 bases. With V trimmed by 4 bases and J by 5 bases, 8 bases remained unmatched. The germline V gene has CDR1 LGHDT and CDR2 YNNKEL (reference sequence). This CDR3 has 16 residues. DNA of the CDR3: TGTGCCAGCAGCCGGGAGGGAGCAAGGAGGGCCAACGTCCTGACTTTC. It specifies CASSREGARRANVLTF.

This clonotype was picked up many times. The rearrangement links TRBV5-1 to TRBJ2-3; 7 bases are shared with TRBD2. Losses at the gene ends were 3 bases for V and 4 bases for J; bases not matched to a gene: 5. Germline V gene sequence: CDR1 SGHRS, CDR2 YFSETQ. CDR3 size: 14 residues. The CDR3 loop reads CASSSGLDPDTQYF. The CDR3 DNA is TGCGCCAGCAGCTCCGGACTAGATCCAGATACGCAGTATTTT. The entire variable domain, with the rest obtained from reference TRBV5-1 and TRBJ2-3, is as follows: KAGVTQTPRYLIKTRGQQVTLSCSPISGHRSVSWYQQTPGQGLQFLFEYFSETQRNKGNFPGRFSGRQFSNSRSEMNVSTLELGDSALYLCASSSGLDPDTQYFGPGTRLTVL.

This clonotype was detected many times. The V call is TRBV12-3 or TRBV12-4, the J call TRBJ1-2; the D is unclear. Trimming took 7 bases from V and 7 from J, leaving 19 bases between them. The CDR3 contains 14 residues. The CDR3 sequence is CASTLGGQLSGYTF. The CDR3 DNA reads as TGTGCCAGCACCCTCGGCGGGCAGCTATCTGGCTACACCTTC.

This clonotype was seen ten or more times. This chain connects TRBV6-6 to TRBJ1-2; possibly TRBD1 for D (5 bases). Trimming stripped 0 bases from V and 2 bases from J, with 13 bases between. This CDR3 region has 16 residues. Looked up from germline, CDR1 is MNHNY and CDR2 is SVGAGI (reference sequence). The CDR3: CASSYSSLGGNYGYTF. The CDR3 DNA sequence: TGTGCCAGCAGTTACTCGAGTCTCGGGGGGAACTATGGCTACACCTTC.

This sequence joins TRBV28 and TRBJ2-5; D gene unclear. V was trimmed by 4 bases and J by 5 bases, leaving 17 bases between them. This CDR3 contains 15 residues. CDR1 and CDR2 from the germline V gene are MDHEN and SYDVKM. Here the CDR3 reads CASSSLDIDLETQYF. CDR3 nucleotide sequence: TGTGCCAGCAGTTCCTTAGATATCGACTTGGAGACCCAGTACTTC.

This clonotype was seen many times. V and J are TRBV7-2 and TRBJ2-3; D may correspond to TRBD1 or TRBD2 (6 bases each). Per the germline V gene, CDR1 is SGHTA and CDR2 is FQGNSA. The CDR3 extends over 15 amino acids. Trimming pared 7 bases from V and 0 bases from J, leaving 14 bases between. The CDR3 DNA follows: TGTGCCAGCACATATGGGGGGCAGAGCACAGATACGCAGTATTTT. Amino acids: CASTYGGQSTDTQYF.

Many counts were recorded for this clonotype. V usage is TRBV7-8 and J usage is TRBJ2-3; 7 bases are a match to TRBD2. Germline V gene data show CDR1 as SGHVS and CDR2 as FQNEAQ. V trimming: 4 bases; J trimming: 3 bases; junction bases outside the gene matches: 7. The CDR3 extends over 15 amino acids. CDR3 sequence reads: CASSSDGRSTDTQYF. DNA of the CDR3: TGTGCCAGCAGCTCAGACGGGAGGAGTACAGATACGCAGTATTTT.

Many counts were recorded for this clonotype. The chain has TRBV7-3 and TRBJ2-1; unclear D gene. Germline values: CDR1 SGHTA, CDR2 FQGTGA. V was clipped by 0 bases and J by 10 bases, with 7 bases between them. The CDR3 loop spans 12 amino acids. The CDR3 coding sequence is TGTGCCAGCAGCTTAACGGAAGGGGAGCAGTTCTTC. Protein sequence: CASSLTEGEQFF.

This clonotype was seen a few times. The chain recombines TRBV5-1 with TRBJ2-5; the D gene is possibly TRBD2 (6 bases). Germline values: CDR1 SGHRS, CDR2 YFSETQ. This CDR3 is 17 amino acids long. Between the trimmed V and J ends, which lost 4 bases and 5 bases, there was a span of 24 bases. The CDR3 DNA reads TGCGCCAGCAGCCTCCCTGGTACCCTAGCGAGGTTGGAGACCCAGTACTTC. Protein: CASSLPGTLARLETQYF.

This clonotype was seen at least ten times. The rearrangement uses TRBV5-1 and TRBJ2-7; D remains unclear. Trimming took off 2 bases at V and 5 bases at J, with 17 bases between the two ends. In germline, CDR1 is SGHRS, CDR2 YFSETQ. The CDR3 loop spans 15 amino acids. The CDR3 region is CASSFLDGGIHEQYF. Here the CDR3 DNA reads TGCGCCAGCAGCTTTCTAGACGGTGGTATCCACGAGCAGTACTTC.

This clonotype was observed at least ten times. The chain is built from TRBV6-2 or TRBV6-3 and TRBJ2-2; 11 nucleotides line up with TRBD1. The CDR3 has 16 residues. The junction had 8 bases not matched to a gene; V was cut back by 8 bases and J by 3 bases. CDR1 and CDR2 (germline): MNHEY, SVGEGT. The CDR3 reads CASRNPGQGDTGELFF. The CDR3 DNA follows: TGTGCCAGCCGGAACCCGGGACAGGGGGACACCGGGGAGCTGTTTTTT.

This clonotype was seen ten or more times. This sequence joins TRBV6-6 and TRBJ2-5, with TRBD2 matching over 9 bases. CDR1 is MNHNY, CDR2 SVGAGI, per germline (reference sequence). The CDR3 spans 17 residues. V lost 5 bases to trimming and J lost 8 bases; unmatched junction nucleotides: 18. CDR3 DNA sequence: TGTGCCAGCAGTCAGGCCCAGATAGCGGGGGTGCCCCAAACCCAGTACTTC. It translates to CASSQAQIAGVPQTQYF.

The DNA of the CDR3 is TGTGCCACCAGCAGAGATCGGGGAACAGGGGGAATCGGCGAAAAACTGTTTTTT. Translated: CATSRDRGTGGIGEKLFF. The genes are TRBV15 and TRBJ1-4; 8 bases map to TRBD1. The CDR3 runs 18 residues. V was pared by 0 bases and J by 8 bases, with 14 bases of the junction left unmatched. Germline CDR1 LNHNV, CDR2 YYDKDF (reference sequence).

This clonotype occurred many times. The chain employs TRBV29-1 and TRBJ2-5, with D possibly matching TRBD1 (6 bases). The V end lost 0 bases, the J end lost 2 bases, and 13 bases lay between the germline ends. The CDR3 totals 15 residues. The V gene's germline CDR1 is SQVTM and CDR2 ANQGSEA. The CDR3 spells CSVEEGASPQETQYF. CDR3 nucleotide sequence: TGCAGCGTTGAAGAGGGGGCTAGCCCTCAAGAGACCCAGTACTTC.